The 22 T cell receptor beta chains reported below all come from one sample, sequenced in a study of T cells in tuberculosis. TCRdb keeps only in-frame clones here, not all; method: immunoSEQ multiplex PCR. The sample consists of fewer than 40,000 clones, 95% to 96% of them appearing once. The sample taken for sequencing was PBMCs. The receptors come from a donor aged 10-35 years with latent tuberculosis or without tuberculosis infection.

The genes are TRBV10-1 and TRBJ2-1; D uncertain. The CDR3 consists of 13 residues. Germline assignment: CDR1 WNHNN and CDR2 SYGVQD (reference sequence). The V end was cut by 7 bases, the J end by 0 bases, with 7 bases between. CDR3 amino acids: CASKRDSYNEQFF. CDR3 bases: TGCGCCAGCAAAAGAGACTCCTACAATGAGCAGTTCTTC.

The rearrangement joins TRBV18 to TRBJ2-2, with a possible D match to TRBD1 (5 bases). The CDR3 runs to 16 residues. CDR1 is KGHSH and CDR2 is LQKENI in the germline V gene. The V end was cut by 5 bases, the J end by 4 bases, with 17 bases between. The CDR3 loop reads CASSGGHVVGTGELFF. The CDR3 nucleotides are TGTGCCAGCTCAGGCGGACATGTGGTAGGCACCGGGGAGCTGTTTTTT.

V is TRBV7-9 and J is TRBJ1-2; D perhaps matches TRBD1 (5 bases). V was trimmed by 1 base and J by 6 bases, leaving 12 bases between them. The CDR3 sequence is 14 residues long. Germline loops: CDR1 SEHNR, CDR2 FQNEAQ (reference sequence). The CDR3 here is CASSLDQGPNGYTF. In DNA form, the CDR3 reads TGTGCCAGCAGCTTAGATCAGGGCCCCAATGGCTACACCTTC.

The CDR3 bases are TGCGCCAGCAGCCCCCGAGGGAACACTGAAGCTTTCTTT. It is translated as CASSPRGNTEAFF. The rearrangement links TRBV4-1 to TRBJ1-1; D is undetermined. This CDR3 is 13 amino acids long. The V gene lost 4 bases and the J gene lost 1 base, with 7 bases spanning the gap. In germline, CDR1 is MGHRA, CDR2 YSYEKL.

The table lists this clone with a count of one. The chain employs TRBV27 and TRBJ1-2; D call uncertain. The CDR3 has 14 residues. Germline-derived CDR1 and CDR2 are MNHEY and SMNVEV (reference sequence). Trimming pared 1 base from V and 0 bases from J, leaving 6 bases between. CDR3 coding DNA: TGTGCCAGCAGTTTATACGGGTCTAACTATGGCTACACCTTC. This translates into CASSLYGSNYGYTF.

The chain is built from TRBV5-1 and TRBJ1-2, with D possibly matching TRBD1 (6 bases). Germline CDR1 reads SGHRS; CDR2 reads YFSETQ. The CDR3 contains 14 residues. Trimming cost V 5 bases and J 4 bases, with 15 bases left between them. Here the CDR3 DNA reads TGCGCCAGCAGTGTCCGGGGGGCACGCTATGGCTACACCTTC. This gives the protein CASSVRGARYGYTF.

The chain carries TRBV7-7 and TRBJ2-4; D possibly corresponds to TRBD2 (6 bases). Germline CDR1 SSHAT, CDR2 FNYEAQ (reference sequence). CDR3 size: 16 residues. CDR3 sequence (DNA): TGTGTCCTCCGTCTTAGCGGCGAGGGGGCCAAAAACATTCAGTACTTC. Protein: CVLRLSGEGAKNIQYF.

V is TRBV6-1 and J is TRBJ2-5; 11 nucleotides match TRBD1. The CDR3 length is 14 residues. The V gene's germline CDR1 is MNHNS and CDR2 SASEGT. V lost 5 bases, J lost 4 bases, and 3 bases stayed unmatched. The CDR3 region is CASSPGQGGETQYF. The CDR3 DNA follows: TGTGCCAGCAGTCCGGGACAGGGGGGAGAGACCCAGTACTTC.

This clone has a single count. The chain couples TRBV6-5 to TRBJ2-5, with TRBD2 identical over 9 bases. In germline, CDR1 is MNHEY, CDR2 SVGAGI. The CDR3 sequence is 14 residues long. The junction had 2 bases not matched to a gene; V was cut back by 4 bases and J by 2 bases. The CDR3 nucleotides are TGTGCCAGCAGTTCGAGCGGGGGGCAAGAGACCCAGTACTTC. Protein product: CASSSSGGQETQYF.

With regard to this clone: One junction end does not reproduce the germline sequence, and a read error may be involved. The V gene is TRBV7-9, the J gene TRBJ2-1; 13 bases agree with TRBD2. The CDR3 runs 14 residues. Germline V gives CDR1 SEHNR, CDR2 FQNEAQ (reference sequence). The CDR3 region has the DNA TGTGCCAGCAGCCACGACGCGGGACTAGCGGGGTTGCTCTTC. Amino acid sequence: CASSHDAGLAGLLF.

CDR3: CASSDTLDRGRSYNSPLHF. DNA of the CDR3: TGTGCCAGCAGTGATACTTTGGACAGGGGAAGGTCCTATAATTCACCCCTCCACTTT. The V call is TRBV2, the J call TRBJ1-6; 9 positions match TRBD1. Germline CDR1 reads SNHLY; CDR2 reads FYNNEI. The V and J ends lost 3 bases and 1 base, in that order; junction bases with no gene match: 10. This CDR3 has 19 residues. Complete variable domain (other parts from reference TRBV2 and TRBJ1-6): EPEVTQTPSHQVTQMGQEVILRCVPISNHLYFYWYRQILGQKVEFLVSFYNNEISEKSEIFDDQFSVERPDGSNFTLKIRSTKLEDSAMYFCASSDTLDRGRSYNSPLHFGNGTRLTVT.

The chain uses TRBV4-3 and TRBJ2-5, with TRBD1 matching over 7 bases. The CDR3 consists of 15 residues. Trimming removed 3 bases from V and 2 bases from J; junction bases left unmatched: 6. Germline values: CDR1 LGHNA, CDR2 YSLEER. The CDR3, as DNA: TGCGCCAGCAGCCAGGATGGACAGGTACAAGAGACCCAGTACTTC. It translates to CASSQDGQVQETQYF.

The CDR3 loop is CASSSRVGGTQYF. The DNA for the CDR3 is TGTGCCAGCAGTAGCCGGGTGGGGGGGACCCAGTACTTC. The gene calls are TRBV11-1 and TRBJ2-5; D possibly corresponds to TRBD2 (6 bases). In germline, CDR1 is SGHAT, CDR2 FQDESV (reference sequence). V lost 6 bases and J lost 7, with 15 bases in between. The CDR3 contains 13 residues.

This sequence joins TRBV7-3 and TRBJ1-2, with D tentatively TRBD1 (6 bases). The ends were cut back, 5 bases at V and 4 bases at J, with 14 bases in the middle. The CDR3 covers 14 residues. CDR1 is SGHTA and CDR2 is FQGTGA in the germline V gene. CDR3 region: CASSATTGPYGYTF. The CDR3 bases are TGTGCCAGCAGCGCGACGACAGGCCCCTATGGCTACACCTTC.

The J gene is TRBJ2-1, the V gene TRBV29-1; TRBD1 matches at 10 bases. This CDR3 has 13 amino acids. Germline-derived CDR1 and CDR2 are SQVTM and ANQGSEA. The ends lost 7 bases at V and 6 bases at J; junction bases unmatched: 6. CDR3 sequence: CSASGTGVNEQFF. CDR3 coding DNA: TGCAGCGCATCCGGGACAGGGGTCAATGAGCAGTTCTTC.

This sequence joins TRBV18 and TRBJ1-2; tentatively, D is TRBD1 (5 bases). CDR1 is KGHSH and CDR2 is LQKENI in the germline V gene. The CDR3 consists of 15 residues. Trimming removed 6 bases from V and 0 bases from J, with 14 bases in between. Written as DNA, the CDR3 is TGTGCCAGCTCCCCAGACAGAATCACTAACTATGGCTACACCTTC. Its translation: CASSPDRITNYGYTF. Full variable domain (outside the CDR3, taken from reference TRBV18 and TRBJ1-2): NAGVMQNPRHLVRRRGQEARLRCSPMKGHSHVYWYRQLPEEGLKFMVYLQKENIIDESGMPKERFSAEFPKEGPSILRIQQVVRGDSAAYFCASSPDRITNYGYTFGSGTRLTVV.

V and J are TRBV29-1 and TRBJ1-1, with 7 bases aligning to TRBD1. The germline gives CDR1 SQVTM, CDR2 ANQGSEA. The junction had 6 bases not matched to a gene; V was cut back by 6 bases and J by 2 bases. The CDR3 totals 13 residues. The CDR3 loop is CSVLGQVNTEAFF. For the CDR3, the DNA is TGCAGCGTCCTTGGACAGGTAAACACTGAAGCTTTCTTT.

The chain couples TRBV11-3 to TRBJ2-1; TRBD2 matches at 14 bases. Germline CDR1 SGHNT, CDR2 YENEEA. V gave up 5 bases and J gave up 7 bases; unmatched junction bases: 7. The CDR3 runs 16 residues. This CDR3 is CASSPRTSGRRNEQFF. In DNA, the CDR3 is TGTGCCAGCAGCCCAAGGACTAGCGGGAGGAGGAATGAGCAGTTCTTC.

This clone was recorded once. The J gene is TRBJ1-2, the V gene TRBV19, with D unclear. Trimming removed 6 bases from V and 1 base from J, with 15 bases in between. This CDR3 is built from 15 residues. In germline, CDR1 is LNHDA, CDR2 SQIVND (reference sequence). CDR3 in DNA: TGTGCCAGTAGGGACTCGGGCAGGATTAACTATGGCTACACCTTC. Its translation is CASRDSGRINYGYTF.

CDR3: CASSYRNEAFF. The CDR3 region has the DNA TGTGCCAGCAGTTACCGTAATGAAGCTTTCTTT. The V call is TRBV6-6, the J call TRBJ1-1; D is undetermined. Trimming took 2 bases from V and 7 from J, leaving 5 bases between them. The CDR3 totals 11 residues. Germline loops: CDR1 MNHNY, CDR2 SVGAGI (reference sequence).

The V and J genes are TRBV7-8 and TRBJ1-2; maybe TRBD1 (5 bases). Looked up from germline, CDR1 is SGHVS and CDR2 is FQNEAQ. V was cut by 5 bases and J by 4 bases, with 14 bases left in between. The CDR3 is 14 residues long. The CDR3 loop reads CASSPAREVYGYTF. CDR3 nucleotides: TGTGCCAGCAGCCCGGCCAGGGAAGTCTATGGCTACACCTTC. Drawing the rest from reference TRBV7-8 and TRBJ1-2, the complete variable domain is GAGVSQSPRYKVAKRGQDVALRCDPISGHVSLFWYQQALGQGPEFLTYFQNEAQLDKSGLPSDRFFAERPEGSVSTLKIQRTQQEDSAVYLCASSPAREVYGYTFGSGTRLTVV.

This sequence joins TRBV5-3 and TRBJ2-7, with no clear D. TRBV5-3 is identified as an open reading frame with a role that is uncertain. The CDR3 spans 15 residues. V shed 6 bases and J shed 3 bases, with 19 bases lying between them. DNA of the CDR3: TGTGCCAGAATCCCTATTTACTGGCGGAACTACGAGCAGTACTTC. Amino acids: CARIPIYWRNYEQYF.